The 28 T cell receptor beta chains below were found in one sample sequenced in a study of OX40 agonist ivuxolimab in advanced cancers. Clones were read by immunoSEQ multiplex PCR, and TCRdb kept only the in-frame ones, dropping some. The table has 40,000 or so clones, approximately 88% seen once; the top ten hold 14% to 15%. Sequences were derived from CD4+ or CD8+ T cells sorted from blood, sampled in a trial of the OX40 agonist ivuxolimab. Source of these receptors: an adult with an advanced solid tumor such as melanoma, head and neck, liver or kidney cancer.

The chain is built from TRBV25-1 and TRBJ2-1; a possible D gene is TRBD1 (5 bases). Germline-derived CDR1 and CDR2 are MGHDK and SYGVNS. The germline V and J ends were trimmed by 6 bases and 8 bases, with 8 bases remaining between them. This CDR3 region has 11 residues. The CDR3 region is CASSRQYEQFF. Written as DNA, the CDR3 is TGTGCCAGCAGCCGACAGTATGAGCAGTTCTTC.

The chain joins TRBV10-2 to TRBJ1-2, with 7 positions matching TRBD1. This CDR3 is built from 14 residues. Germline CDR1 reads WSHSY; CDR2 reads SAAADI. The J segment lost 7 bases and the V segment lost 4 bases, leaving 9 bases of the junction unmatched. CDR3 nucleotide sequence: TGCGCCAGCAGTGTTCAGGGAGGGGGCCTTGGCTACACCTTC. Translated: CASSVQGGGLGYTF.

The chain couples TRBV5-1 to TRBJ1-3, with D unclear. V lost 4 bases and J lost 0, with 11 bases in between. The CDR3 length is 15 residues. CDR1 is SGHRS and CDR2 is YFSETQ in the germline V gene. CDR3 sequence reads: CASSPLGSSGNTIYF. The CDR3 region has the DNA TGCGCCAGCAGCCCCCTCGGGAGCTCTGGAAACACCATATATTTT.

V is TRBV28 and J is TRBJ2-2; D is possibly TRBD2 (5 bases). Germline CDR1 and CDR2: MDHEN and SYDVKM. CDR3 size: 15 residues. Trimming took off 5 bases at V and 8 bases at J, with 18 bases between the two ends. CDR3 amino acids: CASSPLLESPGELFF. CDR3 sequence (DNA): TGTGCCAGCAGTCCGTTACTAGAGTCTCCAGGGGAGCTGTTTTTT.

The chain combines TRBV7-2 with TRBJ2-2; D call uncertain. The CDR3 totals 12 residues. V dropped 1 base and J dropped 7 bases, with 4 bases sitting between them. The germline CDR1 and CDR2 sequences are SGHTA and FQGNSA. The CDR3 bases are TGTGCCAGCAGCTTAGTCTTCGGGGAGCTGTTTTTT. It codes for CASSLVFGELFF.

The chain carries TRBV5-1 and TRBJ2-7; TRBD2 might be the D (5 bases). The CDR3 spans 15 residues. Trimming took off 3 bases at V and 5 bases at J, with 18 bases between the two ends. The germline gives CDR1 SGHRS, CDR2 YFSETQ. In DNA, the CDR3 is TGCGCCAGCAGCTCCCCATGGCTAGCCCCAGACGAGCAGTACTTC. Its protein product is CASSSPWLAPDEQYF. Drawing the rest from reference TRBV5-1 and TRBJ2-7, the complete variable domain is KAGVTQTPRYLIKTRGQQVTLSCSPISGHRSVSWYQQTPGQGLQFLFEYFSETQRNKGNFPGRFSGRQFSNSRSEMNVSTLELGDSALYLCASSSPWLAPDEQYFGPGTRLTVT.

CDR3 bases: TGTGCCAGCAGGGGACAGGCAGCAAACACTGAAGCTTTCTTT. It codes for CASRGQAANTEAFF. The genes are TRBV6-6 and TRBJ1-1, with 8 bases identical to TRBD1. J gave up 2 bases and V 6 bases, and 5 bases lay outside the gene matches. The CDR3 sequence is 14 residues long. In germline, CDR1 is MNHNY, CDR2 SVGAGI (reference sequence).

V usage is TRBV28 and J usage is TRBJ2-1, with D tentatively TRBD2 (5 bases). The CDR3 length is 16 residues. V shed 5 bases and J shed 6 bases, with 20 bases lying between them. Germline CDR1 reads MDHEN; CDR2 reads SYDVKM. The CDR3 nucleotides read TGTGCCAGCAGTCTGGGCCGGGGTGGGCTCCTCAATGAGCAGTTCTTC. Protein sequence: CASSLGRGGLLNEQFF.

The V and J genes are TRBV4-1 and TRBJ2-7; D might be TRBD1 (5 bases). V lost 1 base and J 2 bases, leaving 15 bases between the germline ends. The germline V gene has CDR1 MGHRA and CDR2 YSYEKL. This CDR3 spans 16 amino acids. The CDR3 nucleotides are TGCGCCAGCAGCCAAGTAGGTACCCAGGGTACCTACGAGCAGTACTTC. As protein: CASSQVGTQGTYEQYF.

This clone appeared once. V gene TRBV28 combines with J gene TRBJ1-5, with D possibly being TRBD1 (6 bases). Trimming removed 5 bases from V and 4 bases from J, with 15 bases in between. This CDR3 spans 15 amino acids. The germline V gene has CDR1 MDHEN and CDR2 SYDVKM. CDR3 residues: CASSPDRDDNQPQHF. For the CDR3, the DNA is TGTGCCAGCAGTCCGGACAGAGATGATAATCAGCCCCAGCATTTT.

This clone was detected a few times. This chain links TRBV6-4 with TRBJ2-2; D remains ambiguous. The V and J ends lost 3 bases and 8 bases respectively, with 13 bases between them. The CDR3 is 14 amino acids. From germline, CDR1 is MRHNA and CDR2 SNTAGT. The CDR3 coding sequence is TGTGCCAGCAGTGAGGGGTCTCGAGCGGGGGAGCTGTTTTTT. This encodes CASSEGSRAGELFF.

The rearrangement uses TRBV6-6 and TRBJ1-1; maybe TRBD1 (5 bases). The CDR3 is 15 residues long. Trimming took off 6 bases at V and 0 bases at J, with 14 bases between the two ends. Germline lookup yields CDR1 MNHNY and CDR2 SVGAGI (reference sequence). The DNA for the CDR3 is TGTGCCAGCAGCCATTGGGGGGAGGTGAACACTGAAGCTTTCTTT. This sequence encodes CASSHWGEVNTEAFF.

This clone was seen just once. The DNA of the CDR3 is TGTGCCAGCAGCTTCGGACGGAGAAATCAGCCCCAGCATTTT. Its translation: CASSFGRRNQPQHF. The chain couples TRBV7-6 to TRBJ1-5; D not certain. The V end was cut by 3 bases, the J end by 4 bases, with 10 bases between. CDR1 is SGHVS and CDR2 is FNYEAQ in the germline V gene. This CDR3 is built from 14 residues.

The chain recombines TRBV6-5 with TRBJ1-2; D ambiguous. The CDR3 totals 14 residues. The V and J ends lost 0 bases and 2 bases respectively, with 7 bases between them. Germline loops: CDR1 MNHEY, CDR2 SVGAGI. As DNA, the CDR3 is TGTGCCAGCAGTTACTCCGGCAAGAACTATGGCTACACCTTC. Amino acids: CASSYSGKNYGYTF.

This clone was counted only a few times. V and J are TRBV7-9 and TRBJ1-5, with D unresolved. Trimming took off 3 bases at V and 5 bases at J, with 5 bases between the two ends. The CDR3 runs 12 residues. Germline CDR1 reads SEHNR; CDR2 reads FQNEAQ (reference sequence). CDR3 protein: CASSFPDQPQHF. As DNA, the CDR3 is TGTGCCAGCAGCTTCCCGGATCAGCCCCAGCATTTT.

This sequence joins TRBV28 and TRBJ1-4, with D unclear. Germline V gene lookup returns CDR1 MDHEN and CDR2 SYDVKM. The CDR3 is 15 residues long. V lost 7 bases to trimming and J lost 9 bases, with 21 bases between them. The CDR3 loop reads CASINDGERFKKLFF. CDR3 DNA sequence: TGTGCCAGCATTAACGACGGAGAGCGCTTTAAAAAACTGTTTTTT.

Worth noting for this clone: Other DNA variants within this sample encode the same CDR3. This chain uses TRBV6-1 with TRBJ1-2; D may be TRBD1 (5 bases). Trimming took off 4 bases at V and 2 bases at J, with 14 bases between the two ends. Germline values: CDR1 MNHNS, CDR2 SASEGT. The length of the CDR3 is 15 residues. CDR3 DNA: TGTGCCAGCAGTGTAGGGAGGGGACCAAACTATGGCTACACCTTC. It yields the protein CASSVGRGPNYGYTF.

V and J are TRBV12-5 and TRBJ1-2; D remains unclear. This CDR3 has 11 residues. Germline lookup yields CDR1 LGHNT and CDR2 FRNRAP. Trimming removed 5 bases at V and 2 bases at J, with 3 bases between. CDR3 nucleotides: TGTGCTAGTGGTAAAAACTATGGCTACACCTTC. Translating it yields CASGKNYGYTF.

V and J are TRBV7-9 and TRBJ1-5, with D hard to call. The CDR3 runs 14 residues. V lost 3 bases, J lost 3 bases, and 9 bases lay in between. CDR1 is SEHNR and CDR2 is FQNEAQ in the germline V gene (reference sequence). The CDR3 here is CASSFGQYNQPQHF. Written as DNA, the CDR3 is TGTGCCAGCAGCTTCGGGCAGTACAATCAGCCCCAGCATTTT.

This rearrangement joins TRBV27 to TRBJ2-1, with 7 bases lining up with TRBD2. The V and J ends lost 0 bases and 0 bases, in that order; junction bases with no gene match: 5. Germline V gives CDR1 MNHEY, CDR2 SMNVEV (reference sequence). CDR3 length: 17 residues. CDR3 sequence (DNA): TGTGCCAGCAGTTTATCGCCGGCGGGAGTCTCCTACAATGAGCAGTTCTTC. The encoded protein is CASSLSPAGVSYNEQFF.

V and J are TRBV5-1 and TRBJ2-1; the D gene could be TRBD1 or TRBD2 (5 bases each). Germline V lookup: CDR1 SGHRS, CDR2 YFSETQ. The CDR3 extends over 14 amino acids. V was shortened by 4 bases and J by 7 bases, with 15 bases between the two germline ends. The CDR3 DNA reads TGCGCCAGCAGCGACTGGGACCGGCTGAATGAGCAGTTCTTC. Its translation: CASSDWDRLNEQFF.

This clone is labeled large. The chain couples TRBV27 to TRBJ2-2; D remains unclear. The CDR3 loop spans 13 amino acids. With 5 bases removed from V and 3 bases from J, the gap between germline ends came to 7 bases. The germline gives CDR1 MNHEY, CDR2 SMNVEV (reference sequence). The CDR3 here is CASSLSDTGELFF. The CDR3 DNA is TGTGCCAGCAGTCTCAGCGACACCGGGGAGCTGTTTTTT.

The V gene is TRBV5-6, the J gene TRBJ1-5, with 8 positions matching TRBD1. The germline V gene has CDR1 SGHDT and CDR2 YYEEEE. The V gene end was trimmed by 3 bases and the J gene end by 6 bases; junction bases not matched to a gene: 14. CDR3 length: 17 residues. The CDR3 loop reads CASSSSGGARVFQPQHF. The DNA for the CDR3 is TGTGCCAGCAGCTCATCAGGGGGCGCAAGGGTTTTTCAGCCCCAGCATTTT. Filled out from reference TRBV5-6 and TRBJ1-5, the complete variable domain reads DAGVTQSPTHLIKTRGQQVTLRCSPKSGHDTVSWYQQALGQGPQFIFQYYEEEERQRGNFPDRFSGHQFPNYSSELNVNALLLGDSALYLCASSSSGGARVFQPQHFGDGTRLSIL.

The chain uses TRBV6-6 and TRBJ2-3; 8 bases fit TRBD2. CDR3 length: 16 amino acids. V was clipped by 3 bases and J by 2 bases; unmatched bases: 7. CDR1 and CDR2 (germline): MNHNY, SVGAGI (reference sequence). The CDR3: CASSYSPAGATDTQYF. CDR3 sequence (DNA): TGTGCCAGCAGTTATTCGCCAGCGGGGGCCACAGATACGCAGTATTTT.

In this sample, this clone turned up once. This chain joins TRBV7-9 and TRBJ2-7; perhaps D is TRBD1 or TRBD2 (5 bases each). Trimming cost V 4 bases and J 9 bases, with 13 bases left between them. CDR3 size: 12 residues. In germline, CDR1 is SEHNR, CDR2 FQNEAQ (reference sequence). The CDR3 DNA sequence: TGTGCCAGCAGCTCGGGGACGGTGTGGCAGTACTTC. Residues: CASSSGTVWQYF.

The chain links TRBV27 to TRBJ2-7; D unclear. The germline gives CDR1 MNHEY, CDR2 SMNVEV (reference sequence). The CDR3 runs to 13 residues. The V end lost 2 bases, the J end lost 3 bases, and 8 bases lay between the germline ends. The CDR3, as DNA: TGTGCCAGCAGTTTACCCGGCCACTACGAGCAGTACTTC. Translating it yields CASSLPGHYEQYF.

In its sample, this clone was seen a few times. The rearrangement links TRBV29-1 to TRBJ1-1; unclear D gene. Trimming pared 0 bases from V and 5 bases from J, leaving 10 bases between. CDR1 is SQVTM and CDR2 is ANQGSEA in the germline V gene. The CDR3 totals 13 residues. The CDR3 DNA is TGCAGCGTTGAAGATCCGTACGGGACTGAAGCTTTCTTT. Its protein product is CSVEDPYGTEAFF. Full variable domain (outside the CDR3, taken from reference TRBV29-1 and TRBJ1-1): SAVISQKPSRDICQRGTSLTIQCQVDSQVTMMFWYRQQPGQSLTLIATANQGSEATYESGFVIDKFPISRPNLTFSTLTVSNMSPEDSSIYLCSVEDPYGTEAFFGQGTRLTVV.

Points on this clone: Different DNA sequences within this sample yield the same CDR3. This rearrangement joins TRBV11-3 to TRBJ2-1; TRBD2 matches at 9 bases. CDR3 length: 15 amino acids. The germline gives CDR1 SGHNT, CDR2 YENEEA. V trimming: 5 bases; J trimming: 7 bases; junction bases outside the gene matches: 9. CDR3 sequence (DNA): TGTGCCAGCAGCCTACCCGGACTAGCGCTGAATGAGCAGTTCTTC. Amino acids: CASSLPGLALNEQFF.